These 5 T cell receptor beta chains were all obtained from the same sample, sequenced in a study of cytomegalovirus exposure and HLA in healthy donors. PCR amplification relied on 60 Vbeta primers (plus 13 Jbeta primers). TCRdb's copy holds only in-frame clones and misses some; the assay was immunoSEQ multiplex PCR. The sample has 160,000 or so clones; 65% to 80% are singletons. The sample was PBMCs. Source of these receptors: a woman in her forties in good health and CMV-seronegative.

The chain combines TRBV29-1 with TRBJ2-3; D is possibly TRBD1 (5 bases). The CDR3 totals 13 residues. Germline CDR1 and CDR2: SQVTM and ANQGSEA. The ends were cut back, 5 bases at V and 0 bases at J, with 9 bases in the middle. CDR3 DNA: TGCAGCGTTCGGCAGGGAAGCACAGATACGCAGTATTTT. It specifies CSVRQGSTDTQYF.

The CDR3, as DNA: TGTGCCAGCGGGACAGGGGAGTTGTGGGAGACCCAGTACTTC. Encoded protein: CASGTGELWETQYF. The V call is TRBV7-9, the J call TRBJ2-5; 10 bases map to TRBD1. The ends lost 8 bases at V and 5 bases at J; junction bases unmatched: 8. Germline V gene data show CDR1 as SEHNR and CDR2 as FQNEAQ (reference sequence). This CDR3 comprises 14 residues.

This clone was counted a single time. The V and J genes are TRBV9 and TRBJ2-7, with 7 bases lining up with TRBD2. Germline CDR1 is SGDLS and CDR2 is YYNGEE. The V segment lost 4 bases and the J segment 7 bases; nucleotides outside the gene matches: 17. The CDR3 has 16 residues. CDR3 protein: CASSTSPGGPHSEQYF. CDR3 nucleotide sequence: TGTGCCAGCAGCACCTCTCCGGGAGGTCCCCATTCGGAGCAGTACTTC. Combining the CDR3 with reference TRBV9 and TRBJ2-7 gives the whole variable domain DSGVTQTPKHLITATGQRVTLRCSPRSGDLSVYWYQQSLDQGLQFLIQYYNGEERAKGNILERFSAQQFPDLHSELNLSSLELGDSALYFCASSTSPGGPHSEQYFGPGTRLTVT.

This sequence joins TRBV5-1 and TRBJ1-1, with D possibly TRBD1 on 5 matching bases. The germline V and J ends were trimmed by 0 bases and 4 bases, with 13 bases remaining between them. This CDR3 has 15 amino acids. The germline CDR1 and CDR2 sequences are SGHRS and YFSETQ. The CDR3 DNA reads TGCGCCAGCAGCTTGGGTGGGGGGGGAAGCACTGAAGCTTTCTTT. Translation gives CASSLGGGGSTEAFF.

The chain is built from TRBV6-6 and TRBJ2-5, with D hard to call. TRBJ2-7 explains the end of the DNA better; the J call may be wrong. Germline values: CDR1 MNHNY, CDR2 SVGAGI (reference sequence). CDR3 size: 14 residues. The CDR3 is CASSGKVSLYEQYF. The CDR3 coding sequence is TGTGCCAGCAGTGGAAAGGTTAGCCTCTACGAGCAGTACTTC.